This T cell receptor (beta chain) was documented in a study of T cell responses to AZD1222 COVID-19 vaccine. Only in-frame clones appear in the TCRdb table, and some are missing; sequencing was by immunoSEQ multiplex PCR. The sample consists of approximately 150,000 clones, 90% to 95% of them appearing once. The CDR3 consists of 15 residues. Trimming pared 0 bases from V and 4 bases from J, leaving 10 bases between. Germline V gene data show CDR1 as MNHEY and CDR2 as SVGAGI. This receptor was taken from an adult in good health. The chain joins TRBV6-5 to TRBJ1-5; no firm D call. The starting material was peripheral blood, obtained on day 0 of MenACWY control vaccination. Written as DNA, the CDR3 is TGTGCCAGCAGTTACTCGGGTCGACAAAATCAGCCCCAGCATTTT. It translates to CASSYSGRQNQPQHF.